This entry features one TCR beta chain sequence. Genomic DNA of each subset was evenly split across several immunoSEQ plates. In the original analysis: Junction-only immunoSEQ data arrived without quality scores, meaning filtering differed. Repertoires were generated with immunoSEQ multiplex PCR, while TCRdb's copy carries only in-frame clones and drops some. V and J calls and clone size are those listed in that table; D and trimming were worked out from the DNA. The sample has millions of clones; roughly 92% are singletons. This record comes from a study of shared clonotypes between healthy human individuals. Study background: Two women and a few men aged 18 to 49 made up the donors.

With 8 bases removed from V and 8 bases from J, the gap between germline ends came to 22 bases. CDR3 length: 16 amino acids. The germline V gene has CDR1 SNHLY and CDR2 FYNNEI. The chain has TRBV2 and TRBJ1-6; TRBD1 might be the D (6 bases). The specimen was naive CD4+ T cells sorted from blood. The subset is: CD45RA+ positively selected. The sequence was collected from a man younger than 30 in good health. The CDR3 DNA sequence: TGTGCCAGCGGACTCGGGACACTTGTAAGGGATTCACCCCTCCACTTT. Its protein product is CASGLGTLVRDSPLHF.